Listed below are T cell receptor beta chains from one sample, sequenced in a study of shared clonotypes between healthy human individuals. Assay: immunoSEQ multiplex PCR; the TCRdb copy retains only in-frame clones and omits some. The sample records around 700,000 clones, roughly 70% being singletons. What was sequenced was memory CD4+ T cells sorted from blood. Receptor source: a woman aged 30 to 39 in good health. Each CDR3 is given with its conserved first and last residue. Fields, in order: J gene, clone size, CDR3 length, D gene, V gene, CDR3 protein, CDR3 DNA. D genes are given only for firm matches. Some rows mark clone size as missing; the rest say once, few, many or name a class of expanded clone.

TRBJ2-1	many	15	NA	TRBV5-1	CASSLYVGRNNEQFF	TGCGCCAGCAGCTTGTATGTCGGACGGAACAATGAGCAGTTCTTC
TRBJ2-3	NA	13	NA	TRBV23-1	CASKTGGGGPQYF	TGCGCCAGCAAGACAGGCGGGGGTGGACCGCAGTATTTT
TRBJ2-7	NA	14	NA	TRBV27	CASSSPRYSHEQYF	TGTGCCAGCAGCTCCCCTAGGTACTCGCACGAGCAGTACTTC
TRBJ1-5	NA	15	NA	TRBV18	CASSPYDSGAQPQHF	TGTGCCAGCTCACCATATGATTCTGGGGCTCAGCCCCAGCATTTT
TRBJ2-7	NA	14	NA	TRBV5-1	CASSFGTEGHEQYF	TGCGCCAGCAGCTTTGGGACGGAAGGTCACGAGCAGTACTTC
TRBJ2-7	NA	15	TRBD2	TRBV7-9	CASSPVASAGREQYF	TGTGCCAGCAGCCCCGTCGCTTCAGCGGGACGCGAGCAGTACTTC
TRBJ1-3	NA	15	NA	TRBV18	CASSPRGSSGNTIYF	TGTGCCAGCTCACCCCGCGGGAGCTCTGGAAACACCATATATTTT
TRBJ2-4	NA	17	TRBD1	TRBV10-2	CASSGRGQELAKNIQYF	TGCGCCAGCAGTGGGAGGGGACAGGAGCTAGCCAAAAACATTCAGTACTTC
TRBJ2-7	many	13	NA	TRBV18	CASSPLQGHEQYF	TGTGCCAGCTCCCCTCTACAGGGCCACGAGCAGTACTTC
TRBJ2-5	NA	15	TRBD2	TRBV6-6	CASRKGLAGQETQYF	TGTGCCAGCAGGAAAGGACTAGCGGGGCAAGAGACCCAGTACTTC
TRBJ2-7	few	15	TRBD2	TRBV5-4	CASSLGLAETYEQYF	TGTGCCAGCAGCTTGGGGCTAGCGGAGACCTACGAGCAGTACTTC
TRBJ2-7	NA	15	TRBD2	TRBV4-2	CASSQTSKLFYEQYF	TGTGCCAGCAGCCAGACTAGCAAGTTATTCTACGAGCAGTACTTC
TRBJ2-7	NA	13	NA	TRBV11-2	CASRRPPSQEQYF	TGTGCCAGCAGGCGGCCTCCCAGTCAGGAGCAGTACTTC
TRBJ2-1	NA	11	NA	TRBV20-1	CSAQQGDEQFF	TGCAGTGCGCAGCAGGGCGATGAGCAGTTCTTC
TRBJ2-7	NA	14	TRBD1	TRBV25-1	CASSGDRGTYEQYF	TGTGCCAGCAGTGGGGACAGGGGTACCTACGAGCAGTACTTC
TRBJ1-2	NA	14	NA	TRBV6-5	CASSYTEANYGYTF	TGTGCCAGCAGTTATACGGAAGCTAACTATGGCTACACCTTC
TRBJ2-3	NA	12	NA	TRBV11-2	CASSLVPDTQYF	TGTGCCAGCAGCTTAGTACCCGATACGCAGTATTTT
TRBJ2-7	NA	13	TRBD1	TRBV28	CASSLNRGHEQYF	TGTGCCAGCAGTCTCAACAGGGGGCACGAGCAGTACTTC
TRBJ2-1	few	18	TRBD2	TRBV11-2	CASSLRRASGRIYNEQFF	TGTGCCAGCAGCTTAAGGAGGGCTAGCGGGAGGATATACAATGAGCAGTTCTTC
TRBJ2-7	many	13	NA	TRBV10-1	CASSRDPSYEQYF	TGCGCCAGCAGTCGGGACCCCTCCTACGAGCAGTACTTC
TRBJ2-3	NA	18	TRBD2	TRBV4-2	CASSQPPSSGRRVDTQYF	TGTGCCAGCAGCCAACCTCCCTCTAGCGGGAGAAGAGTGGATACGCAGTATTTT
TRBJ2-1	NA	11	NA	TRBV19	CASSDGNEQFF	TGTGCCAGTAGTGACGGGAATGAGCAGTTCTTC
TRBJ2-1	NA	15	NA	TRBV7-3	CASSDDSGPYNEQFF	TGTGCCAGCAGCGATGACTCCGGACCCTACAATGAGCAGTTCTTC